This T cell receptor (beta chain) was captured in a study of T cell responses to AZD1222 COVID-19 vaccine. Per germline, CDR1 MNHNS and CDR2 SASEGT. Deletions cut 1 base from V and 4 bases from J, with 5 bases between. The CDR3 loop spans 13 amino acids. Assay used: immunoSEQ multiplex PCR; TCRdb lists only in-frame clones, some missing. The sample has 130,000 to 150,000 clones; 75% to 95% are singletons. The V call is TRBV6-1, the J call TRBJ2-1; the D is unclear. The receptor comes from an adult in good health. Sequenced here: peripheral blood, sampled on day 0 of MenACWY control vaccination. The CDR3 region has the DNA TGTGCCAGCAGTGAAGTCGGGTACAATGAGCAGTTCTTC. It codes for CASSEVGYNEQFF.